The rows below give T cell receptor beta chains drawn from one sample of a study of cytomegalovirus exposure and HLA in healthy donors. Method: immunoSEQ multiplex PCR; TCRdb's copy keeps in-frame clones and lacks some. The sample yields 130,000 or so clones, around nine tenths seen once. The sequencing input was PBMCs. These TCRs come from a woman aged 18-35 years in good health and CMV-seronegative. The CDR3 runs from the conserved cysteine through the conserved F or W. The D gene is left open where the match is weak. Some rows have no size entry. The others give once, few or many, or a class for an expanded clone.

V gene	J gene	D gene	clone size	CDR3 protein	CDR3 DNA
TRBV6-6	TRBJ1-2	.	.	CASSISDRINYGYTF	TGTGCCAGCTCAATATCGGACAGAATTAACTATGGCTACACCTTC
TRBV18	TRBJ1-2	.	.	CASSPVLGRRRRRGYGYTF	TGTGCCAGCTCACCAGTCTTGGGAAGAAGACGTCGACGGGGCTATGGCTACACCTTC
TRBV5-4	TRBJ2-3	TRBD2	once	CASRRAGGTDTQYF	TGTGCCAGCAGACGAGCGGGGGGAACAGATACGCAGTATTTT
TRBV5-1	TRBJ2-1	.	.	CASSLGPLMNEQFF	TGCGCCAGCAGCTTGGGGCCATTGATGAATGAGCAGTTCTTC
TRBV6-1	TRBJ2-1	.	once	CASNEIQRSYNEQFF	TGTGCCAGCAACGAAATCCAGCGGTCCTACAATGAGCAGTTCTTC
TRBV27	TRBJ2-5	.	.	CASREISKETQYF	TGTGCCAGCAGAGAGATATCTAAAGAGACCCAGTACTTC
TRBV6-5	TRBJ2-1	.	.	CASRYTGSYNEQFF	TGTGCCAGCAGGTATACCGGGAGTTACAATGAGCAGTTCTTC
TRBV11-2	TRBJ1-2	TRBD1	.	CASSRLSKTGGEGYGYTF	TGTGCCAGCAGCCGACTTAGCAAGACAGGGGGCGAGGGCTATGGCTACACCTTC
TRBV19	TRBJ1-4	.	.	CASRKGRGVEKLFF	TGTGCCAGTCGAAAAGGGAGGGGTGTTGAAAAACTGTTTTTT
TRBV5-4	TRBJ2-7	.	.	CASSLVAGNEQYF	TGTGCCAGCAGCTTGGTCGCAGGGAACGAGCAGTACTTC
TRBV29-1	TRBJ1-3	.	.	CSVGVEGAIYF	TGCAGCGTTGGGGTGGAGGGCGCCATATATTTT
TRBV19	TRBJ1-4	.	.	CASSNPGGNEKLFF	TGTGCCAGTAGTAATCCGGGAGGGAATGAAAAACTGTTTTTT
TRBV10-2	TRBJ2-1	.	.	CASVTAYNEQFF	TGCGCCAGCGTAACAGCTTACAATGAGCAGTTCTTC
TRBV27	TRBJ2-7	TRBD1	.	CASRDRGWNEQYF	TGTGCCAGCAGGGACAGGGGATGGAACGAGCAGTACTTC
TRBV2	TRBJ2-1	.	.	CASRDDSVYNEQFF	TGTGCCAGCAGGGATGACTCGGTCTACAATGAGCAGTTCTTC
TRBV29-1	TRBJ2-2	.	.	CSAQTVLNTGELFF	TGCAGCGCCCAGACAGTTTTGAACACCGGGGAGCTGTTTTTT
TRBV19	TRBJ1-3	.	.	CASSEQQGFGNTIYF	TGTGCCAGTAGTGAGCAACAGGGTTTTGGAAACACCATATATTTT
TRBV5-1	TRBJ1-2	.	.	CASSLDSGNGYTF	TGCGCCAGCAGCTTGGATTCGGGAAATGGCTACACCTTC
TRBV11-3	TRBJ2-5	TRBD2	.	CASSLVATSGNYYQETQYF	TGTGCCAGCAGCTTAGTTGCGACTAGCGGGAACTACTACCAAGAGACCCAGTACTTC
TRBV7-6	TRBJ2-2	TRBD1	once	CASSSRDRGNGGELFF	TGTGCCAGCAGCTCTAGGGACAGGGGTAACGGCGGGGAGCTGTTTTTT
TRBV6-5	TRBJ2-7	TRBD1	.	CASSRDRVGYEQYF	TGTGCCAGCAGTAGGGACAGGGTTGGGTACGAGCAGTACTTC
TRBV5-1	TRBJ2-1	.	.	CASRWALLSEQFF	TGCGCCAGCAGGTGGGCTTTATTGAGTGAGCAGTTCTTC
TRBV28	TRBJ2-7	.	.	CASKSIYEQYF	TGTGCCAGCAAGAGCATCTACGAGCAGTACTTC
TRBV11-2	TRBJ2-2	.	.	CASSLLRPGELFF	TGTGCCAGCAGCTTACTCAGGCCCGGGGAGCTGTTTTTT
TRBV11-2	TRBJ2-7	TRBD2	.	CASSPRRTSGNEQYF	TGTGCCAGCAGCCCACGAAGGACTAGCGGAAACGAGCAGTACTTC
TRBV11-2	TRBJ1-1	.	.	CASSLGLSLLRGGNTEAFF	TGTGCCAGCAGCTTGGGTCTCTCTCTACTTAGGGGAGGGAACACTGAAGCTTTCTTT